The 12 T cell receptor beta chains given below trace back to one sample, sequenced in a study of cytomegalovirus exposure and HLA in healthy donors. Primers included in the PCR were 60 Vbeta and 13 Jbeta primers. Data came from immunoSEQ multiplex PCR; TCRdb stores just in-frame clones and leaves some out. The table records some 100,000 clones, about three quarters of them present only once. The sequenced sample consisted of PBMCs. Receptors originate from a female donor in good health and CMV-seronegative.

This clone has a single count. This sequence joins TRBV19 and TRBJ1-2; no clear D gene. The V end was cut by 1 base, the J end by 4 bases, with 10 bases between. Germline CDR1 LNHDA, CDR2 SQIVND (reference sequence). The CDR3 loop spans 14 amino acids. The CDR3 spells CASSIGQKIYGYTF. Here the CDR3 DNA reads TGTGCCAGTAGTATAGGCCAGAAGATCTATGGCTACACCTTC.

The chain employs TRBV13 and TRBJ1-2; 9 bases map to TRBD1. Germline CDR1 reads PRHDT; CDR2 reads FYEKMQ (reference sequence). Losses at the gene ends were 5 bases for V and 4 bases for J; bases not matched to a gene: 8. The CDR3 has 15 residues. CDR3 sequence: CASSLGTGWSYGYTF. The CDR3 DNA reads TGTGCCAGCAGCCTCGGGACAGGGTGGAGCTATGGCTACACCTTC.

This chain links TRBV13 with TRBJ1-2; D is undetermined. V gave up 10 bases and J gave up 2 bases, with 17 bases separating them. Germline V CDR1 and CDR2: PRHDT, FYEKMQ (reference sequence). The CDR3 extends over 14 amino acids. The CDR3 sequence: CATSIGLQNYGYTF. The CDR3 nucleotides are TGTGCCACCAGTATAGGACTGCAGAACTATGGCTACACCTTC.

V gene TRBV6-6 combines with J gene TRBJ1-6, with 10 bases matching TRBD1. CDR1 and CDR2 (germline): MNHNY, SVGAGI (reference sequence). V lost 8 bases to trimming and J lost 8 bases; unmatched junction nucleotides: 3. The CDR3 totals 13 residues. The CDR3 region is CASRDRGDSPLHF. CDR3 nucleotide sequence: TGTGCCAGCCGGGACAGGGGAGATTCACCCCTCCACTTT.

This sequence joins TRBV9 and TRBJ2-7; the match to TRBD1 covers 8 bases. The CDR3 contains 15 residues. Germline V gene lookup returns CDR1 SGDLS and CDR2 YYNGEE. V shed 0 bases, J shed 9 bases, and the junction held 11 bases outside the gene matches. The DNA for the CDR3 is TGTGCCAGCAGCGTAGGTCTAGGACAGGGCGCGGCGCAGTACTTC. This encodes CASSVGLGQGAAQYF.

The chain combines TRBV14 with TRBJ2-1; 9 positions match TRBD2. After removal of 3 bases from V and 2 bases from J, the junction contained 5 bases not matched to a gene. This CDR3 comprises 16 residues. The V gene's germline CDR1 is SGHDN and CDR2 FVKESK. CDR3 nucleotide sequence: TGTGCCAGCAGCCATCTTCTAGCGGGGACCTACAATGAGCAGTTCTTC. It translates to CASSHLLAGTYNEQFF.

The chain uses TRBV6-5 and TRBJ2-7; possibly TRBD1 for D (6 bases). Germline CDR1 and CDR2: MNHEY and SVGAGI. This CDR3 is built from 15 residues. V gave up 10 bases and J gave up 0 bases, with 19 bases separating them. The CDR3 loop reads CATWPNTDSSYEQYF. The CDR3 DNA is TGTGCCACCTGGCCGAACACGGACAGCTCCTACGAGCAGTACTTC.

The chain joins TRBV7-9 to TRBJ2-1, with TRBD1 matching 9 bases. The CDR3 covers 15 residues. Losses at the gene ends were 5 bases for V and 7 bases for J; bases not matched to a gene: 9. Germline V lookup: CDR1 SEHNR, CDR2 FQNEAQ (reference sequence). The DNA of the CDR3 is TGTGCCAGCAGCCAACCCGGGACAGGGCAGAATGAGCAGTTCTTC. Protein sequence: CASSQPGTGQNEQFF.

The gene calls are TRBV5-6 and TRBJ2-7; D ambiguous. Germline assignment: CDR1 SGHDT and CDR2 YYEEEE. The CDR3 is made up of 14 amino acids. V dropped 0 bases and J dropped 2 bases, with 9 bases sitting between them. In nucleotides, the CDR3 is TGTGCCAGCAGCTTGGGGGCAGGCCCCTACGAGCAGTACTTC. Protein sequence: CASSLGAGPYEQYF.

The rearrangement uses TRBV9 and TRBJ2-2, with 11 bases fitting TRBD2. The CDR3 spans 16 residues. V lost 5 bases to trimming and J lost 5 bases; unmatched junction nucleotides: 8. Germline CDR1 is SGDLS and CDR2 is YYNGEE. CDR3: CASSWTSGLGTGELFF. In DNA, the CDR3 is TGTGCCAGCAGTTGGACTAGCGGGTTAGGTACCGGGGAGCTGTTTTTT.

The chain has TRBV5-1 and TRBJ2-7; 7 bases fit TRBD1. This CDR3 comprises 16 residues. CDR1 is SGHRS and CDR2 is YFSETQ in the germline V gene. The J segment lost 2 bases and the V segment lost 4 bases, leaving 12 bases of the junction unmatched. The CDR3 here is CASSDRVRRMAYEQYF. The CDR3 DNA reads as TGCGCCAGCAGCGACAGGGTCCGGCGCATGGCCTACGAGCAGTACTTC.

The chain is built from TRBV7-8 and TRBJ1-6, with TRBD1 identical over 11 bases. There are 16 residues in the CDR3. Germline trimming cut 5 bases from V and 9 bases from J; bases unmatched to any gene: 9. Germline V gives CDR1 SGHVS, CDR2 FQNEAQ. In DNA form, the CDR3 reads TGTGCCAGCAGCGCTCGGACAGGGGGCCTGGGTTCACCCCTCCACTTT. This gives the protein CASSARTGGLGSPLHF. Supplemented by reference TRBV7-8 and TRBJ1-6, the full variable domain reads GAGVSQSPRYKVAKRGQDVALRCDPISGHVSLFWYQQALGQGPEFLTYFQNEAQLDKSGLPSDRFFAERPEGSVSTLKIQRTQQEDSAVYLCASSARTGGLGSPLHFGNGTRLTVT.